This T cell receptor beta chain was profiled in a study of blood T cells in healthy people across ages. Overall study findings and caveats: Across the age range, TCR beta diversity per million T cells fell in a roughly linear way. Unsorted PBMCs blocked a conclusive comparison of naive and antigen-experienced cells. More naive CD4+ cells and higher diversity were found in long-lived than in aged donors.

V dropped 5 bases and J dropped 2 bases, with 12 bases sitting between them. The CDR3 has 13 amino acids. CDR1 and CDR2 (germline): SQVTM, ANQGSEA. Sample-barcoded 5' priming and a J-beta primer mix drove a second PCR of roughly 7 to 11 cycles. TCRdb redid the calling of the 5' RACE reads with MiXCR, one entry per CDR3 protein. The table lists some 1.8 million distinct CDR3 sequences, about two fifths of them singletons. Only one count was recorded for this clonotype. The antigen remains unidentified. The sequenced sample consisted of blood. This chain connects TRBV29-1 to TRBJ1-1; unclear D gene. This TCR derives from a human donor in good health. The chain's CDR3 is CSVRVDSNTEAFF. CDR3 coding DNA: TGCAGCGTTCGGGTGGACTCCAACACTGAAGCTTTCTTT. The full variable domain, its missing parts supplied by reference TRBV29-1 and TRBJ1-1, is SAVISQKPSRDICQRGTSLTIQCQVDSQVTMMFWYRQQPGQSLTLIATANQGSEATYESGFVIDKFPISRPNLTFSTLTVSNMSPEDSSIYLCSVRVDSNTEAFFGQGTRLTVV.